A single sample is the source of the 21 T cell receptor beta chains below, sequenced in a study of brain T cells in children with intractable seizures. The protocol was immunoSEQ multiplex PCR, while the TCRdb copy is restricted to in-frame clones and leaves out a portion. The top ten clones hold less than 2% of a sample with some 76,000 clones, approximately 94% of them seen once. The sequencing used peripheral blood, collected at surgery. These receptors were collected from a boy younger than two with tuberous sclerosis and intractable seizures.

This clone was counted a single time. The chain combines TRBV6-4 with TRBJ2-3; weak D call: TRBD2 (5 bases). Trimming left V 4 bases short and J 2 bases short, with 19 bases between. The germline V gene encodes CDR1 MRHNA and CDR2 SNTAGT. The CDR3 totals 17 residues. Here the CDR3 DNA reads TGTGCCAGCAGTGTAGTCTCCAAAAGAGGGTACACAGATACGCAGTATTTT. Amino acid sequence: CASSVVSKRGYTDTQYF.

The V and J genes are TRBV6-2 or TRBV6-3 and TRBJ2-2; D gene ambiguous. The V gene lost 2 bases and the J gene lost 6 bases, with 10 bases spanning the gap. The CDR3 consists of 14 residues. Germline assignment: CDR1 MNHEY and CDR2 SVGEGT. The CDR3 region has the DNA TGTGCCAGCAGTTACGCGGACCGTCCCGGGGAGCTGTTTTTT. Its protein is CASSYADRPGELFF.

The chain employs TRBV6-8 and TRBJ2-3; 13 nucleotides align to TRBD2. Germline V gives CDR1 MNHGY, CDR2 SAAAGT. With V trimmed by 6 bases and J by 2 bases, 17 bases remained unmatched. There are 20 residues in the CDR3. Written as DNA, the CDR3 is TGTGCCAGCAGGCCCCCCCCATTAGGGACTAGCGGGATCTCCACAGATACGCAGTATTTT. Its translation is CASRPPPLGTSGISTDTQYF.

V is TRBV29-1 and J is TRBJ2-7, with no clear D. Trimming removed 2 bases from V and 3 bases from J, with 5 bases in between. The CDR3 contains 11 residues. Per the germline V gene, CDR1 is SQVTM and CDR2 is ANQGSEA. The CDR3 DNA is TGCAGCGTTGAATGGGACTACGAGCAGTACTTC. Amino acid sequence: CSVEWDYEQYF.

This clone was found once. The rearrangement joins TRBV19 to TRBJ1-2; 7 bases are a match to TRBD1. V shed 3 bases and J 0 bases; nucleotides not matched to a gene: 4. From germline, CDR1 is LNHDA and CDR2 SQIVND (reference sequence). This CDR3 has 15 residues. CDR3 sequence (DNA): TGTGCCAGTAGTATTTTTGGGACAGCTAACTATGGCTACACCTTC. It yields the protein CASSIFGTANYGYTF.

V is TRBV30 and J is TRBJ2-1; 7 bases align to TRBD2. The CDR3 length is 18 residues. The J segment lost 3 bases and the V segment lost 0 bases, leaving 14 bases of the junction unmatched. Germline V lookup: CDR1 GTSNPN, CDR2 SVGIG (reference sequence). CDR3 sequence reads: CAWSVRFSGPDFYNEQFF. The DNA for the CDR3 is TGTGCCTGGAGTGTACGGTTTAGCGGGCCAGACTTCTACAATGAGCAGTTCTTC.

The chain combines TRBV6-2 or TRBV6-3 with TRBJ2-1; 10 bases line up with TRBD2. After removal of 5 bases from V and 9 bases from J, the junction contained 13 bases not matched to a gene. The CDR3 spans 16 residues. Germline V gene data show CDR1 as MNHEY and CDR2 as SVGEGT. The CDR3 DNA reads TGTGCCAGCAGTACCAGCCTAGCGGGAGATGCGGTTGAGCAGTTCTTC. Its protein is CASSTSLAGDAVEQFF.

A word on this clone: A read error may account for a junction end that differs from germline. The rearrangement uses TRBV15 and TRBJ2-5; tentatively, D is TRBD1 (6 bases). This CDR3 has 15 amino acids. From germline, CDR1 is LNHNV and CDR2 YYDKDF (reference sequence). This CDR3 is CATSNRDKGKETQYF. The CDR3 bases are TGTGCCACCAGCAACCGGGACAAGGGTAAAGAAACCCAGTACTTC.

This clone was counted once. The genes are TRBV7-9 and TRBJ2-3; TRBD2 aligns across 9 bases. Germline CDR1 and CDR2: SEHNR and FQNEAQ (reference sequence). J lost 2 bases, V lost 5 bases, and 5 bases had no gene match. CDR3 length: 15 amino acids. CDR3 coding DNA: TGTGCCAGCAGCGGATCTAGCGGGAACACAGATACGCAGTATTTT. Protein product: CASSGSSGNTDTQYF.

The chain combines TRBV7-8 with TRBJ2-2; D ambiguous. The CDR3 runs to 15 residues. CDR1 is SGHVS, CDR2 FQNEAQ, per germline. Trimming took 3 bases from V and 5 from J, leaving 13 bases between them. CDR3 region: CASSFLGLATGELFF. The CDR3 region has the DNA TGTGCCAGCAGCTTTTTAGGCCTGGCAACCGGGGAGCTGTTTTTT. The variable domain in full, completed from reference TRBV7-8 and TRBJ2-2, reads GAGVSQSPRYKVAKRGQDVALRCDPISGHVSLFWYQQALGQGPEFLTYFQNEAQLDKSGLPSDRFFAERPEGSVSTLKIQRTQQEDSAVYLCASSFLGLATGELFFGEGSRLTVL.

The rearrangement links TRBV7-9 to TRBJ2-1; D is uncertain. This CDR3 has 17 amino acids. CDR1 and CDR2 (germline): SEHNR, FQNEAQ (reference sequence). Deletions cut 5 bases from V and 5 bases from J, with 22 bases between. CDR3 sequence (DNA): TGTGCCAGCAGCCCTTCCCGTTTTGGCCATCCGAACAATGAGCAGTTCTTC. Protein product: CASSPSRFGHPNNEQFF.

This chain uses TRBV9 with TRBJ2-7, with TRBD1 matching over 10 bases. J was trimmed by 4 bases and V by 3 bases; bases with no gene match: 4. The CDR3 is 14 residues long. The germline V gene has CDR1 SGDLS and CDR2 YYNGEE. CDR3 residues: CASSGPGQGYEQYF. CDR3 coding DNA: TGTGCCAGCAGCGGACCGGGACAGGGGTACGAGCAGTACTTC.

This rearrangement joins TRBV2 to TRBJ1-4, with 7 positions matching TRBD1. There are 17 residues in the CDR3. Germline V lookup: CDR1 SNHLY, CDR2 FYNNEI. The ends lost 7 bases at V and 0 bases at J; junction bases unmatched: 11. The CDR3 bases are TGTGCCAGCACGCGGGGACAGCTCGTTGCAACTAATGAAAAACTGTTTTTT. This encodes CASTRGQLVATNEKLFF. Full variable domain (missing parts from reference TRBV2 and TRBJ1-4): EPEVTQTPSHQVTQMGQEVILRCVPISNHLYFYWYRQILGQKVEFLVSFYNNEISEKSEIFDDQFSVERPDGSNFTLKIRSTKLEDSAMYFCASTRGQLVATNEKLFFGSGTQLSVL.

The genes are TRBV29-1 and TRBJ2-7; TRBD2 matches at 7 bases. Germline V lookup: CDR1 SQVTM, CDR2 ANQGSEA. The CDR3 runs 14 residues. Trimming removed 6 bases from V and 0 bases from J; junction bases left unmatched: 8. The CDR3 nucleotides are TGCAGCGTCGAGCTGCGGGGGAGCTCCTACGAGCAGTACTTC. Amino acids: CSVELRGSSYEQYF.

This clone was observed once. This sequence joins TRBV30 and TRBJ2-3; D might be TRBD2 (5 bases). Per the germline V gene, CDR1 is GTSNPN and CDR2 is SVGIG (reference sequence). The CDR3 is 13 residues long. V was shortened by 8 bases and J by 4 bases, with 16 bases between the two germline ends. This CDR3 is CAASNRGSDTQYF. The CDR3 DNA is TGTGCCGCATCTAACAGAGGGTCAGATACGCAGTATTTT.

The CDR3 nucleotides are TGTGCCAGCAGTTTGGAAGGATATGGGATATACGAGCAGTACTTC. Amino acids: CASSLEGYGIYEQYF. The chain is built from TRBV27 and TRBJ2-7; the D is unclear. There are 15 residues in the CDR3. V was shortened by 3 bases and J by 4 bases, with 16 bases between the two germline ends. Germline CDR1 MNHEY, CDR2 SMNVEV (reference sequence).

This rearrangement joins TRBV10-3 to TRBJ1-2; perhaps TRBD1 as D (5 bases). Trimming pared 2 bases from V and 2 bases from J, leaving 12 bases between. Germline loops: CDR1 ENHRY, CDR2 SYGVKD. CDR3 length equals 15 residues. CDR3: CAISEAHRRNYGYTF. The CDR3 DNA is TGTGCCATCAGTGAGGCCCACAGGCGCAACTATGGCTACACCTTC.

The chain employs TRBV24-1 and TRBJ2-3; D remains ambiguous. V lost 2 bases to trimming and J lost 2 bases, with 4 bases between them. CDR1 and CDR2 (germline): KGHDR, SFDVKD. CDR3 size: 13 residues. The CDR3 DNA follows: TGTGCCACCAGTGATTCATACACAGATACGCAGTATTTT. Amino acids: CATSDSYTDTQYF.

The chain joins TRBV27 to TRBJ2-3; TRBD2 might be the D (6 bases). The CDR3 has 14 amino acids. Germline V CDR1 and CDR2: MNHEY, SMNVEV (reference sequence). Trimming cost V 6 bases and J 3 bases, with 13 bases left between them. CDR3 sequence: CASSRGRGTDTQYF. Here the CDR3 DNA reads TGTGCCAGCAGCCGGGGCCGGGGGACAGATACGCAGTATTTT.

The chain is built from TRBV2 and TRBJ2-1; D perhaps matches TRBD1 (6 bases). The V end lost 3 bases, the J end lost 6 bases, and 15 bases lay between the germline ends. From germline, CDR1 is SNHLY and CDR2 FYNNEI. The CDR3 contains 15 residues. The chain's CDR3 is CASSEAGGIGNEQFF. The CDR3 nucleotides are TGTGCCAGCAGTGAGGCTGGGGGCATTGGCAATGAGCAGTTCTTC.

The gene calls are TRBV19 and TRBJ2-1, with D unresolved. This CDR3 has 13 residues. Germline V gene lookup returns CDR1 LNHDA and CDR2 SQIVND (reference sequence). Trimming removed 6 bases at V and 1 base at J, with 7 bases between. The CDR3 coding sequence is TGTGCCAGTAGGAGACCATCCTACAATGAGCAGTTCTTC. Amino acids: CASRRPSYNEQFF.